Each of the 14 T cell receptor beta chains below was sequenced from the same sample in a study of blood T cell repertoires in COVID-19. Repertoires were generated with immunoSEQ multiplex PCR, while TCRdb's copy carries only in-frame clones and drops some. The profile shows under 400,000 clones, 90% of them singletons. Sequencing input: peripheral blood. These receptors all stem from a man younger than 35 with active or convalescent COVID-19.

The V gene is TRBV6-5, the J gene TRBJ1-1; TRBD1 is a possible D gene (5 bases). Per germline, CDR1 MNHEY and CDR2 SVGAGI. The CDR3 sequence is 15 residues long. Trimming removed 6 bases at V and 4 bases at J, with 18 bases between. DNA of the CDR3: TGTGCCAGCAGCAAGACGGGGGGAAGGGGCACTGAAGCTTTCTTT. This translates into CASSKTGGRGTEAFF.

The rearrangement links TRBV7-9 to TRBJ2-7; 7 bases align to TRBD1. CDR3 length: 14 residues. Germline lookup yields CDR1 SEHNR and CDR2 FQNEAQ (reference sequence). V was pared by 6 bases and J by 3 bases, with 8 bases of the junction left unmatched. CDR3 DNA: TGTGCCAGCAGACCGGGACAGCTCGACTACGAGCAGTACTTC. Its translation is CASRPGQLDYEQYF.

This clone was seen ten or more times. The rearrangement joins TRBV4-3 to TRBJ2-1; a weak D match, TRBD1 (6 bases). CDR1 and CDR2 from the germline V gene are LGHNA and YSLEER. The V end lost 0 bases, the J end lost 3 bases, and 9 bases lay between the germline ends. The CDR3 spans 15 residues. CDR3 DNA: TGCGCCAGCAGCCAAGAGGACAGTGTCTACAATGAGCAGTTCTTC. As protein: CASSQEDSVYNEQFF.

V is TRBV20-1 and J is TRBJ2-1, with D possibly matching TRBD1 (7 bases). The germline V gene encodes CDR1 DFQATT and CDR2 SNEGSKA (reference sequence). Between the trimmed V and J ends, which lost 4 bases and 7 bases, there was a span of 20 bases. The CDR3 extends over 15 amino acids. CDR3 sequence (DNA): TGCAGTGCTATTGAGCTGGCCAGGGGGGAAAATGAGCAGTTCTTC. It codes for CSAIELARGENEQFF.

The J gene is TRBJ2-7, the V gene TRBV2, with D maybe TRBD1 (6 bases). With 6 bases removed from V and 3 bases from J, the gap between germline ends came to 15 bases. Germline V gene sequence: CDR1 SNHLY, CDR2 FYNNEI. The CDR3 runs to 14 residues. The CDR3 DNA is TGTGCCAGCAGCACAACAGGGTTTCGCTACGAGCAGTACTTC. This gives the protein CASSTTGFRYEQYF.

This chain joins TRBV15 and TRBJ1-5; D might be TRBD1 (6 bases). The CDR3 extends over 16 amino acids. Germline V gene sequence: CDR1 LNHNV, CDR2 YYDKDF (reference sequence). V was shortened by 3 bases and J by 1 base, with 13 bases between the two germline ends. The CDR3 bases are TGTGCCACCAGCAGTTTTCCGGACAGAAGCAATCAGCCCCAGCATTTT. This translates into CATSSFPDRSNQPQHF.

This chain links TRBV5-6 with TRBJ1-6; D call uncertain. Deletions cut 4 bases from V and 8 bases from J, with 13 bases between. This CDR3 contains 14 residues. Germline V gene data show CDR1 as SGHDT and CDR2 as YYEEEE. In DNA, the CDR3 is TGTGCCAGCAGCCTCAGGACGGAGGATTCACCCCTCCACTTT. It yields the protein CASSLRTEDSPLHF.

The table lists this clone with a few counts. The chain couples TRBV9 to TRBJ2-1, with D possibly TRBD1 on 6 matching bases. CDR1 and CDR2 (germline): SGDLS, YYNGEE. Trimming cost V 5 bases and J 0 bases, with 9 bases left between them. There are 14 residues in the CDR3. This CDR3 reads CASSGGSSYNEQFF. As DNA, the CDR3 is TGTGCCAGCAGTGGGGGCAGCTCCTACAATGAGCAGTTCTTC.

The chain recombines TRBV25-1 with TRBJ1-2; D not resolved. Germline V CDR1 and CDR2: MGHDK, SYGVNS. The CDR3 is 14 amino acids. V lost 2 bases and J 6 bases, leaving 13 bases between the germline ends. Here the CDR3 DNA reads TGTGCCAGCAGTGAAGTTACCGGTGGAGATGGCTACACCTTC. Translation gives CASSEVTGGDGYTF.

The rearrangement joins TRBV7-5 to TRBJ1-1. TRBV7-5 constitutes a pseudogene. CDR3 length equals 14 residues. CDR3 sequence: CARSSDGGDTEAFF. In nucleotides, the CDR3 is TGTGCCAGAAGCTCAGATGGGGGGGATACTGAAGCTTTCTTT.

Written as DNA, the CDR3 is TGTGCCAGCAGTTACTCGTGGGCTAACCAAGAGACCCAGTACTTC. Amino acid sequence: CASSYSWANQETQYF. The gene calls are TRBV6-5 and TRBJ2-5; no definite D call. Germline V lookup: CDR1 MNHEY, CDR2 SVGAGI. The CDR3 extends over 15 amino acids. V lost 0 bases and J lost 0, with 8 bases in between.

The V and J genes are TRBV28 and TRBJ2-7; 9 positions agree with TRBD1. CDR1 MDHEN and CDR2 SYDVKM come from the germline V gene. V shed 5 bases, J shed 6 bases, and the junction held 11 bases outside the gene matches. The CDR3 extends over 15 amino acids. For the CDR3, the DNA is TGTGCCAGCAGTCCAGGGACAGGGAGACGTGGCGAGCAGTACTTC. Amino acid sequence: CASSPGTGRRGEQYF.

As to this clone: This sample also contains other DNA sequences that code for the same CDR3. V usage is TRBV6-2 or TRBV6-3 and J usage is TRBJ2-3; no firm D call. The V end lost 2 bases, the J end lost 1 base, and 4 bases lay between the germline ends. Germline CDR1 MNHEY, CDR2 SVGEGT. The CDR3 consists of 13 residues. CDR3 bases: TGTGCCAGCAGTTACCCCGGCACAGATACGCAGTATTTT. Protein: CASSYPGTDTQYF.

This rearrangement joins TRBV5-4 to TRBJ1-1, with D possibly matching TRBD1 (5 bases). Deletions cut 5 bases from V and 7 bases from J, with 15 bases between. CDR1 and CDR2 from the germline V gene are SGHNT and YYREEE (reference sequence). This CDR3 has 13 residues. CDR3 in amino acids: CASRPPGGYEAFF. The CDR3 DNA reads as TGTGCCAGCAGACCCCCGGGGGGTTATGAAGCTTTCTTT.